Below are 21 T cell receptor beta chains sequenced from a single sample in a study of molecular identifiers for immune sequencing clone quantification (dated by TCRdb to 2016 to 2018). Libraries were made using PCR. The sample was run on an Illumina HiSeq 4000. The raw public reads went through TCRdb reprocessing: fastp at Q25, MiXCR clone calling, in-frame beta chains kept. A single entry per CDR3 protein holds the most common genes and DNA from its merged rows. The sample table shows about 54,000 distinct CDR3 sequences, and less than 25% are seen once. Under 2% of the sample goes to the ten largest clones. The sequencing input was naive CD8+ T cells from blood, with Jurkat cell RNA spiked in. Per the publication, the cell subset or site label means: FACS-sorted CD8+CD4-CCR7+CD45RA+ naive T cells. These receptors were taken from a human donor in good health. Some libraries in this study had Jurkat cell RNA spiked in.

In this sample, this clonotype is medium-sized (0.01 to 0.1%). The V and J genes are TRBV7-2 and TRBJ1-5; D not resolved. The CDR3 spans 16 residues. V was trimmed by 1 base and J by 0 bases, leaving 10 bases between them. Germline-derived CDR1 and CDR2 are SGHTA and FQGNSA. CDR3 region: CASSLDITYSNQPQHF. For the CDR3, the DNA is TGTGCCAGCAGCTTAGACATTACCTATAGCAATCAGCCCCAGCATTTT.

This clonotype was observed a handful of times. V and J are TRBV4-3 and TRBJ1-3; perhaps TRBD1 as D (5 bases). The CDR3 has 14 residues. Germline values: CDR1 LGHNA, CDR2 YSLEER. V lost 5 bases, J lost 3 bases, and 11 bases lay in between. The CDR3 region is CASSRGHIGNTIYF. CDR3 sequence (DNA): TGCGCCAGCAGCAGGGGCCATATTGGAAACACCATATATTTT.

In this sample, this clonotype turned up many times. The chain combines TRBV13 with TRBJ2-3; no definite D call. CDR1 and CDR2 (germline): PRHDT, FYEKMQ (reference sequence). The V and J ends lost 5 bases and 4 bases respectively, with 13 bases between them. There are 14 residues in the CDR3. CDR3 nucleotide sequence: TGTGCCAGCAGCGATCGGGTTTTCTCAGATACGCAGTATTTT. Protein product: CASSDRVFSDTQYF.

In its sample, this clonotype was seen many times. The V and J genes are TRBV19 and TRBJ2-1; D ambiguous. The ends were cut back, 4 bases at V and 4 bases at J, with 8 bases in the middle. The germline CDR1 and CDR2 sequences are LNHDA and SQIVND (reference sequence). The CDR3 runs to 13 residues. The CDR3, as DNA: TGTGCCAGTAGTAGAGTCCCTTACAATGAGCAGTTCTTC. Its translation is CASSRVPYNEQFF.

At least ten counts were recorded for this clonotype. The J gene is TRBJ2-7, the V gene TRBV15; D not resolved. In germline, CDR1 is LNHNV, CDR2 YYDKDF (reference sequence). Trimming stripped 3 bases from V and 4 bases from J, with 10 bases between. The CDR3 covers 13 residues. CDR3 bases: TGTGCCACCAGCAGGGGTACCAGGTACGAGCAGTACTTC. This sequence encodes CATSRGTRYEQYF.

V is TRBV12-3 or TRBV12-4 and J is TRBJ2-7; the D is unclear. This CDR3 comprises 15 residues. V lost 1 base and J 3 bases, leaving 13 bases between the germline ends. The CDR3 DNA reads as TGTGCCAGCAGTTTAGTGGTAGCCTCTGGCTACGAGCAGTACGTC. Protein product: CASSLVVASGYEQYV.

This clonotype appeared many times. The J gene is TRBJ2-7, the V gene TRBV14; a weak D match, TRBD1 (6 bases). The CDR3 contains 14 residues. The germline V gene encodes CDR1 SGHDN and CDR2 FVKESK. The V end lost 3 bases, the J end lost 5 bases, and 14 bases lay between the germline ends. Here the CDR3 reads CASSQEWGLNEQYF. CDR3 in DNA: TGTGCCAGCAGCCAGGAGTGGGGGCTGAACGAGCAGTACTTC.

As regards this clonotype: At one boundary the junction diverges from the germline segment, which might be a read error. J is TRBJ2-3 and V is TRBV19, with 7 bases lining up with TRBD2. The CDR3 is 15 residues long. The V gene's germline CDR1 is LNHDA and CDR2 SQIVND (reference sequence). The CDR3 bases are TGTGCCAGTAGTATAGTGCGGGAGAGCACAGATATGCAGTATTTT. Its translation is CASSIVRESTDMQYF.

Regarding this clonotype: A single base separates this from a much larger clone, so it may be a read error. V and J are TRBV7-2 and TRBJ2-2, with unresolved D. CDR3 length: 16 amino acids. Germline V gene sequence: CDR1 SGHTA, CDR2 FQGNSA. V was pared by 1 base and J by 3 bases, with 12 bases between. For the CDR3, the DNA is TGTGCCAGCAGCTTAGTCATCCCGCCAGACACCGGGGAGCTGTTTTTT. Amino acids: CASSLVIPPDTGELFF.

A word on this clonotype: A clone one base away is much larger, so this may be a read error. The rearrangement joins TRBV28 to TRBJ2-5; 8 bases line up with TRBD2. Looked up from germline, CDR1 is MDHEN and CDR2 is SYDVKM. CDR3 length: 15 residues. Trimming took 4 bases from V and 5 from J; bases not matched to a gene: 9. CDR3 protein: CASSSRTSWLETQYF. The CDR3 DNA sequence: TGTGCCAGCAGTTCCCGGACTAGCTGGTTGGAGACCCAGTACTTC.

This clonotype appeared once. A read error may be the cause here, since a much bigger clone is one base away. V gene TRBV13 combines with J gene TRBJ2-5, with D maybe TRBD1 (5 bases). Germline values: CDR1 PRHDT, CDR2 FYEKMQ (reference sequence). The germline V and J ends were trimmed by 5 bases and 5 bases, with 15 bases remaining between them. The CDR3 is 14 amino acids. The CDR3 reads CASSPSKGPETQYF. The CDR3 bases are TGTGCCAGCAGCCCCTCCAAGGGGCCGGAGACCCAGTACTTC. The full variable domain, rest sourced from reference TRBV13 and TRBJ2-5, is AAGVIQSPRHLIKEKRETATLKCYPIPRHDTVYWYQQGPGQDPQFLISFYEKMQSDKGSIPDRFSAQQFSDYHSELNMSSLELGDSALYFCASSPSKGPETQYFGPGTRLLVL.

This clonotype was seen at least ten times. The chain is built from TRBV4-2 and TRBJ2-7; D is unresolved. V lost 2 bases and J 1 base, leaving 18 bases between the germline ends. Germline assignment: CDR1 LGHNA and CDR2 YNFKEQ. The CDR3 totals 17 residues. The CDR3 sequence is CASSQTSRQLGSYEQYF. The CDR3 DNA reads TGTGCCAGCAGCCAAACTTCCAGGCAGCTCGGGTCCTACGAGCAGTACTTC.

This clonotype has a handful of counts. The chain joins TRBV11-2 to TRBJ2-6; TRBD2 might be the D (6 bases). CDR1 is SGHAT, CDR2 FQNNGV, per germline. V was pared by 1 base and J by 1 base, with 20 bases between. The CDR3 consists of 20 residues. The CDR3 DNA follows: TGTGCCAGCAGCTTAGTGCCGGAGGGGCTACACAATTCTGGGGCCAACGTCCTGACTTTC. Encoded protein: CASSLVPEGLHNSGANVLTF.

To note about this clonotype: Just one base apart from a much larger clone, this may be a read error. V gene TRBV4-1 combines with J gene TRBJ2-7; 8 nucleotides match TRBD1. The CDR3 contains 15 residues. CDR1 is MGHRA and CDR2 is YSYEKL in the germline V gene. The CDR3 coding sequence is TGCGCCAGCAGCCGGACTGGACAGGGCTCTGGTGAGCAGCACTTC. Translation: CASSRTGQGSGEQHF.

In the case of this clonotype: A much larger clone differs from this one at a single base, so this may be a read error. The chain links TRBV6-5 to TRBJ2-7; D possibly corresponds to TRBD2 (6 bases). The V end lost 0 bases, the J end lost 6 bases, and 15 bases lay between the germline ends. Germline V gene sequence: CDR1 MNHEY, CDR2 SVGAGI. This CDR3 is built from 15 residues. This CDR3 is CASSYSWEVTSEQYF. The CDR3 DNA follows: TGTGCCAGCAGTTACTCTTGGGAGGTTACCTCCGAGCAGTACTTC.

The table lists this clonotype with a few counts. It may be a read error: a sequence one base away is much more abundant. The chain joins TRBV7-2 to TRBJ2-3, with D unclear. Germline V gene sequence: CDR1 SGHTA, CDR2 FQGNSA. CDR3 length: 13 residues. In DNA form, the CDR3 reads TGTGCCAGCAGCTTAATCACGACGGATACGCAGTGTTTT. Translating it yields CASSLITTDTQCF.

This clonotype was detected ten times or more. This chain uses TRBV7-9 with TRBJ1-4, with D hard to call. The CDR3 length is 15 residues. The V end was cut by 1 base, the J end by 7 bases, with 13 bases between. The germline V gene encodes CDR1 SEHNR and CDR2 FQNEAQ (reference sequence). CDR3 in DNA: TGTGCCAGCAGCTTAGTCGAAGGGCGGAGTGAAAAACTGTTTTTT. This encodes CASSLVEGRSEKLFF.

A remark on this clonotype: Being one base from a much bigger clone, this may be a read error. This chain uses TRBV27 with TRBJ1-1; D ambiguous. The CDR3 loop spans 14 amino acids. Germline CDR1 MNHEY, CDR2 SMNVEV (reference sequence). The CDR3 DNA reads TGTGCCAGCAGTTTACTCGCGGGGTACACCGAAGCTCTCTTT. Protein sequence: CASSLLAGYTEALF.

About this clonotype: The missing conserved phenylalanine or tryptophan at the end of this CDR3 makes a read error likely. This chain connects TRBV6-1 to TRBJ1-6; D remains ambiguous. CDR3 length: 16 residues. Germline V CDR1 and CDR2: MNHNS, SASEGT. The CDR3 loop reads CAGSEAPIAHSSPLHV. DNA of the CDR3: TGTGCCGGCAGTGAAGCGCCCATTGCCCATAGTTCACCCCTCCACGTT.

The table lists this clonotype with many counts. CDR3 residues: CASAPGRDFSSTDTQYF. Here the CDR3 DNA reads TGTGCCAGCGCCCCAGGGCGAGATTTTTCTAGCACAGATACGCAGTATTTT. V usage is TRBV7-6 and J usage is TRBJ2-3; tentatively, D is TRBD1 (5 bases). Germline CDR1 is SGHVS and CDR2 is FNYEAQ. This CDR3 contains 17 residues. V gave up 8 bases and J gave up 0 bases, with 21 bases separating them.

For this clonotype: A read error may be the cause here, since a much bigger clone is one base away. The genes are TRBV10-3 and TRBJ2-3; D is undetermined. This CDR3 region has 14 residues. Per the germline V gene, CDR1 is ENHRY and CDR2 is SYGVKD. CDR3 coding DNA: TGTGCCATCGGTGATGTTCGGGCCGAGGATACGCAGTATTTT. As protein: CAIGDVRAEDTQYF.